This T cell receptor beta chain was recorded in a study of blood T cell repertoires in COVID-19 (dated by TCRdb to the early 2020s). Describing the broader study: Collaborator samples came from the United States, Italy and Spain and covered acute and convalescent phases of COVID-19. A de-identified subject ID, COVID-19 status, age in years and sex were almost always included in the sample metadata. The samples were drawn from the first 160 participants of the ongoing ImmuneRACE study and from 1,254 subjects provided by 6 global collaborators. The repertoires were made available in a free public database intended to serve as a resource for research on the immune response to SARS-CoV-2. The material from the prospective study consisted of cDNA or gDNA derived from T cells, B-cell-depleted T cells, or PBMCs. Subjects who had been exposed to COVID-19, were actively infected with it, or had recovered from it provided the deeply sampled blood TCRbeta repertoires that made up the dataset. Where available, HLA class I and class II types were obtained from metadata supplied by the sample provider rather than from assay-based typing. Study-wide conclusions, independent of this receptor: Clinical and demographic metadata were provided uncurated, with the amount varying by source and participant.

The immunoSEQ Assay, a bias-controlled multiplex PCR, was used to amplify TCRbeta CDR3 regions from genomic DNA. The original methods were these. The number of nucleated cells in each sample was estimated by amplification of reference gene primers within the assay. To quantify the absolute abundance of each unique TCRbeta CDR3 rearrangement, sequence reads were collapsed and filtered. For each sample, productive Simpson clonality was calculated as the square root of Simpson's diversity index across productive rearrangements. The table comes from immuneACCESS by way of TCRdb, which keeps in-frame sequences with V and J called. Part of the clones is missing from these tables; in studies checked, under half for an unresolved V gene and the rest for unknown reasons. V and J calls and clone size are given by that table; D and trimming were obtained from the DNA. The sample yields more than 250,000 clones; around 85% were counted once. Approximately 2.2% of the sample belongs to the ten largest clones.

Worth noting for this clone: This receptor's antigen is unknown. Base qualities are not recorded, but no much larger clone differs from it by a single base.

A second Seattle source provided samples from volunteer blood donors who had recovered from COVID-19. Whole blood was collected in K2EDTA tubes by collaborating institutions according to the institutions' own protocols. For TCRbeta analysis, collaborators shipped samples as frozen whole blood, isolated PBMCs, or DNA extracted from either of those sample types. Sequencing was performed on peripheral blood. This receptor was identified in a woman aged 30 to 39 who had recovered from COVID-19.

The CDR3 protein is CAWTSKSSYNSPLHF. Here is the DNA: TGTGCCTGGACATCGAAGAGCTCCTATAATTCACCCCTCCACTTT. Rearrangement joined TRBV30 to TRBJ1-6, with no confident D gene call. Per the germline V gene (reference sequence), GTSNPN is the CDR1 and SVGIG is the CDR2. There are 15 amino acids in the CDR3, from cysteine to phenylalanine inclusive. Only the CDR3 part of the read is kept: 45 bases, read in frame from the first base. The V end loses 4 bases and the J end loses 0 bases, and a stretch of 10 bases separates them.